One sample yielded the 20 T cell receptor beta chains listed below, sequenced in a study of blood T cells in healthy people across ages. The second PCR ran roughly 7 to 12 cycles with a sample-barcoded 5' primer and J-beta primers. TCRdb used MiXCR to reprocess the 5' RACE reads, holding one entry per CDR3 protein. The sample carries 700,000 to 900,000 distinct CDR3 sequences, 20% to 30% recorded once. This sample was shared with a second study, whose subject was T cells of mothers and their children.

Input material: blood. The receptors derive from a boy younger than 18 in good health.

V usage is TRBV7-2 and J usage is TRBJ2-5, with a weak D call TRBD2 (5 bases). Germline assignment: CDR1 SGHTA and CDR2 FQGNSA. There are 15 residues in the CDR3. The V gene lost 6 bases and the J gene lost 6 bases, with 20 bases spanning the gap. This CDR3 reads CASSSDSTSGKTQYF. In nucleotides, the CDR3 is TGTGCCAGCAGTTCTGACTCAACCAGCGGAAAGACCCAGTACTTC.

The sample holds a few counts of this clonotype. The rearrangement joins TRBV24-1 to TRBJ2-7; D may be TRBD2 (5 bases). This CDR3 contains 15 residues. V dropped 5 bases and J dropped 0 bases, with 13 bases sitting between them. Germline V CDR1 and CDR2: KGHDR, SFDVKD. This CDR3 is CATSALGRSSYEQYF. Written as DNA, the CDR3 is TGTGCCACCAGTGCCCTAGGGAGAAGCTCCTACGAGCAGTACTTC.

This clonotype was seen more than once but under ten times. The chain links TRBV14 to TRBJ2-2; 7 bases are a match to TRBD1. The junction had 6 bases not matched to a gene; V was cut back by 1 base and J by 7 bases. The CDR3 extends over 15 amino acids. Germline CDR1 and CDR2: SGHDN and FVKESK. In DNA, the CDR3 is TGTGCCAGCAGCCAAGGGACAGGCGTCGTCGGGGAGCTGTTTTTT. It yields the protein CASSQGTGVVGELFF.

The V call is TRBV5-8, the J call TRBJ1-2; tentative D call: TRBD1 (6 bases). The CDR3 contains 15 residues. CDR1 and CDR2 from the germline V gene are SGHTS and YDEGEE. Trimming stripped 3 bases from V and 8 bases from J, with 20 bases between. For the CDR3, the DNA is TGTGCCAGCAGCTACAACTCTAGGGGGACCTGGGGCTACACCTTC. It codes for CASSYNSRGTWGYTF. The full variable domain, rest sourced from reference TRBV5-8 and TRBJ1-2, is EAGVTQSPTHLIKTRGQQATLRCSPISGHTSVYWYQQALGLGLQFLLWYDEGEERNRGNFPPRFSGRQFPNYSSELNVNALELEDSALYLCASSYNSRGTWGYTFGSGTRLTVV.

The CDR3 is CSVSGNQNEQYF. CDR3 DNA: TGCAGCGTTTCCGGAAATCAGAACGAGCAGTACTTC. The chain is built from TRBV29-1 and TRBJ2-7; D gene ambiguous. Germline assignment: CDR1 SQVTM and CDR2 ANQGSEA. Trimming left V 5 bases short and J 5 bases short, with 13 bases between. The CDR3 has 12 amino acids.

This clonotype was seen a few times. V is TRBV3-1 and J is TRBJ2-1, with 9 bases aligning to TRBD2. CDR1 LGHDT and CDR2 YNNKEL come from the germline V gene (reference sequence). This CDR3 comprises 17 residues. V shed 0 bases, J shed 8 bases, and the junction held 11 bases outside the gene matches. CDR3 in DNA: TGTGCCAGCAGCCAAGATCGACTGGCGGGGGGGGGCGATGAGCAGTTCTTC. It codes for CASSQDRLAGGGDEQFF.

The gene calls are TRBV7-9 and TRBJ2-2, with TRBD1 as a possible D gene (5 bases). The germline V gene encodes CDR1 SEHNR and CDR2 FQNEAQ (reference sequence). CDR3 size: 14 residues. V lost 5 bases and J lost 1, with 8 bases in between. CDR3: CASSIGQNTGELFF. CDR3 DNA: TGTGCCAGCAGCATCGGACAGAACACCGGGGAGCTGTTTTTT.

This clonotype was seen more than once but under ten times. The rearrangement joins TRBV3-1 to TRBJ2-7, with 13 nucleotides matching TRBD2. Trimming removed 4 bases from V and 3 bases from J; junction bases left unmatched: 6. The CDR3 totals 16 residues. Per the germline V gene, CDR1 is LGHDT and CDR2 is YNNKEL (reference sequence). The CDR3 DNA follows: TGTGCCAGCAGCCGAGGGGGACTAGCGGGGATCTACGAGCAGTACTTC. Translating gives CASSRGGLAGIYEQYF.

Many counts were recorded for this clonotype. V is TRBV29-1 and J is TRBJ2-7; D gene uncertain. The CDR3 length is 10 residues. Germline CDR1 is SQVTM and CDR2 is ANQGSEA. V lost 4 bases, J lost 4 bases, and 5 bases lay in between. CDR3 loop: CSVGTYEQYF. In DNA form, the CDR3 reads TGCAGCGTTGGGACGTACGAGCAGTACTTC.

This clonotype was counted once. This chain uses TRBV28 with TRBJ2-1, with TRBD2 matching 11 bases. The V segment lost 3 bases and the J segment 5 bases; nucleotides outside the gene matches: 9. The CDR3 consists of 17 residues. CDR1 is MDHEN and CDR2 is SYDVKM in the germline V gene. As DNA, the CDR3 is TGTGCCAGCAGTTTCCAGACTAGCGGGGTGGTTAACAATGAGCAGTTCTTC. Translating gives CASSFQTSGVVNNEQFF.

The chain couples TRBV2 to TRBJ1-1; TRBD1 matches 8 bases. V was clipped by 6 bases and J by 7 bases; unmatched bases: 13. The CDR3 extends over 15 amino acids. Germline CDR1 and CDR2: SNHLY and FYNNEI. As DNA, the CDR3 is TGTGCCAGCAGCCCCCTCCAGGCAGGGGGCCTTGAAGCTTTCTTT. This encodes CASSPLQAGGLEAFF. Together with reference TRBV2 and TRBJ1-1, the CDR3 gives the full variable domain: EPEVTQTPSHQVTQMGQEVILRCVPISNHLYFYWYRQILGQKVEFLVSFYNNEISEKSEIFDDQFSVERPDGSNFTLKIRSTKLEDSAMYFCASSPLQAGGLEAFFGQGTRLTVV.

This clonotype has more than one count but fewer than ten. The CDR3 reads CSVEAPQGNYGYTF. Here the CDR3 DNA reads TGCAGCGTTGAGGCGCCCCAGGGGAACTATGGCTACACCTTC. The chain couples TRBV29-1 to TRBJ1-2; possibly TRBD1 for D (6 bases). Germline CDR1 is SQVTM and CDR2 is ANQGSEA. This CDR3 has 14 residues. V was cut by 3 bases and J by 2 bases, with 13 bases left in between.

The table lists this clonotype with a few counts. The J gene is TRBJ2-3, the V gene TRBV7-2; 7 bases map to TRBD2. CDR1 is SGHTA and CDR2 is FQGNSA in the germline V gene. The CDR3 consists of 16 residues. Germline trimming cut 5 bases from V and 2 bases from J; bases unmatched to any gene: 10. CDR3 region: CASSEARDYTTDTQYF. CDR3 nucleotides: TGTGCCAGCAGCGAAGCCCGGGACTATACCACAGATACGCAGTATTTT.

This rearrangement joins TRBV12-3 or TRBV12-4 to TRBJ2-7; 7 positions agree with TRBD2. The J call is in doubt because the DNA end fits TRBJ2-5 better. CDR3 length equals 14 residues. DNA of the CDR3: TGTGCCAGCAGCTCGGGACTATTTGAAGAGACCCAGTACTTC. Its protein is CASSSGLFEETQYF.

The V and J genes are TRBV10-3 and TRBJ1-3, with D possibly being TRBD1 (5 bases). The CDR3 has 16 residues. CDR1 and CDR2 (germline): ENHRY, SYGVKD. The germline V and J ends were trimmed by 2 bases and 2 bases, with 13 bases remaining between them. CDR3 in amino acids: CAISEGTTSPGNTIYF. The DNA for the CDR3 is TGTGCCATCAGTGAGGGGACCACTTCACCTGGAAACACCATATATTTT.

The chain carries TRBV28 and TRBJ2-7, with a tentative D call TRBD1 (7 bases). The CDR3 consists of 12 residues. The germline V and J ends were trimmed by 7 bases and 5 bases, with 12 bases remaining between them. The germline CDR1 and CDR2 sequences are MDHEN and SYDVKM. The DNA of the CDR3 is TGTGCCAGCAAGTCAGGGGGGCACGAGCAGTACTTC. This gives the protein CASKSGGHEQYF.

This sequence joins TRBV4-1 and TRBJ1-2; 10 bases line up with TRBD1. Germline trimming cut 8 bases from V and 3 bases from J; bases unmatched to any gene: 6. Germline assignment: CDR1 MGHRA and CDR2 YSYEKL. The length of the CDR3 is 14 residues. The CDR3 reads CASVGQGLDYGYTF. DNA for the CDR3: TGCGCCAGCGTGGGACAGGGGTTAGACTATGGCTACACCTTC.

In its sample, this clonotype was seen a few times. This chain links TRBV29-1 with TRBJ2-1; D perhaps matches TRBD1 (6 bases). The CDR3 has 14 amino acids. Trimming removed 4 bases from V and 2 bases from J, with 12 bases in between. CDR1 is SQVTM, CDR2 ANQGSEA, per germline. CDR3 sequence reads: CSVGQGFAYNEQFF. The CDR3 nucleotides read TGCAGCGTTGGGCAGGGGTTCGCCTACAATGAGCAGTTCTTC.

The V call is TRBV7-9, the J call TRBJ1-6; D not resolved. The CDR3 spans 15 residues. Germline V lookup: CDR1 SEHNR, CDR2 FQNEAQ (reference sequence). Trimming left V 0 bases short and J 6 bases short, with 9 bases between. This chain's CDR3 is CASSLAVPVNSPLHF. Here the CDR3 DNA reads TGTGCCAGCAGCTTAGCGGTGCCAGTTAATTCACCCCTCCACTTT.

This clonotype occurred a few times. CDR3 nucleotides: TGTGCCAGCAGTACCTACGACAGGGGTGGTGGAGAAAAACTGTTTTTT. Translating gives CASSTYDRGGGEKLFF. V usage is TRBV12-3 or TRBV12-4 and J usage is TRBJ1-4; 8 bases are shared with TRBD1. The CDR3 length is 16 residues. The junction had 13 bases not matched to a gene; V was cut back by 5 bases and J by 8 bases.